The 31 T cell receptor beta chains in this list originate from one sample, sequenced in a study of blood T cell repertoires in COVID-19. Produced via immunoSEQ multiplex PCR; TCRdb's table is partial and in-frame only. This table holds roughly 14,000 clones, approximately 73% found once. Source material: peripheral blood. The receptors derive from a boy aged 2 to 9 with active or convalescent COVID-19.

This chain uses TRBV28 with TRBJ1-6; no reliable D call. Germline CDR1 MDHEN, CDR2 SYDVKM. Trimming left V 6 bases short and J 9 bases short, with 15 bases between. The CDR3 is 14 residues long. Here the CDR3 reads CASSGSLRVSPLHF. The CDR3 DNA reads TGTGCCAGCAGCGGATCCTTGCGGGTTTCACCCCTCCACTTT. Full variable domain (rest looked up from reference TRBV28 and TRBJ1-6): DVKVTQSSRYLVKRTGEKVFLECVQDMDHENMFWYRQDPGLGLRLIYFSYDVKMKEKGDIPEGYSVSREKKERFSLILESASTNQTSMYLCASSGSLRVSPLHFGNGTRLTVT.

The CDR3 sequence: CASSQDGTLGSNTQYF. The CDR3 coding sequence is TGTGCCAGCAGCCAGGACGGGACACTCGGATCTAATACGCAGTATTTT. The V and J genes are TRBV4-2 and TRBJ2-3; weak D call: TRBD1 (6 bases). The CDR3 loop spans 16 amino acids. Germline V gene lookup returns CDR1 LGHNA and CDR2 YNFKEQ. V gave up 3 bases and J gave up 7 bases, with 20 bases separating them.

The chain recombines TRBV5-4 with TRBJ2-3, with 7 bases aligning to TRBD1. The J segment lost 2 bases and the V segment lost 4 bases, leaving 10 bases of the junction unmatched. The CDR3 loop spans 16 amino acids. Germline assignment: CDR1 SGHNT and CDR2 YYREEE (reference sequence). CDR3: CASSPRTGLNTDTQYF. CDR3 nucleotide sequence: TGTGCCAGCAGCCCCCGGACAGGCCTTAACACAGATACGCAGTATTTT.

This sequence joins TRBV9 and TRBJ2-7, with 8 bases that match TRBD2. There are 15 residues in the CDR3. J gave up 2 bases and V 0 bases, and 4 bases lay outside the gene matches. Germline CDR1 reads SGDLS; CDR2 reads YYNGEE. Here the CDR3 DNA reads TGTGCCAGCAGCGTAGATAGCGGGGTTACCTACGAGCAGTACTTC. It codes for CASSVDSGVTYEQYF. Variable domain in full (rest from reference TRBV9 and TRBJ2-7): DSGVTQTPKHLITATGQRVTLRCSPRSGDLSVYWYQQSLDQGLQFLIQYYNGEERAKGNILERFSAQQFPDLHSELNLSSLELGDSALYFCASSVDSGVTYEQYFGPGTRLTVT.

The DNA for the CDR3 is TGTGCCAGCAGCTTACTACGCGGGCAGCCCCAGCATTTT. This sequence encodes CASSLLRGQPQHF. The chain recombines TRBV7-9 with TRBJ1-5; D remains unclear. The V gene lost 2 bases and the J gene lost 7 bases, with 9 bases spanning the gap. This CDR3 is built from 13 residues. From germline, CDR1 is SEHNR and CDR2 FQNEAQ (reference sequence). Based on the CDR3 plus reference TRBV7-9 and TRBJ1-5, the full variable domain is DTGVSQNPRHKITKRGQNVTFRCDPISEHNRLYWYRQTLGQGPEFLTYFQNEAQLEKSRLLSDRFSAERPKGSFSTLEIQRTEQGDSAMYLCASSLLRGQPQHFGDGTRLSIL.

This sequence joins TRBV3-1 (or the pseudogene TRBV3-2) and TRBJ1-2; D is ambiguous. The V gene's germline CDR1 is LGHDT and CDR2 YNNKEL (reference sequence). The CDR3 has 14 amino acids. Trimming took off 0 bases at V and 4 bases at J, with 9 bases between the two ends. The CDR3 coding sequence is TGTGCCAGCAGCCAAGAAAGCCCCTTCTATGGCTACACCTTC. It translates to CASSQESPFYGYTF.

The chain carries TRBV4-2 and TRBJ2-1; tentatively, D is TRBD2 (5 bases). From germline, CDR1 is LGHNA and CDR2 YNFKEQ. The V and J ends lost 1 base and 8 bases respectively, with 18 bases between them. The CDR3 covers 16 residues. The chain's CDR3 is CASSQVGSRGKDEQFF. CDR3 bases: TGTGCCAGCAGCCAAGTTGGGTCCCGGGGTAAGGATGAGCAGTTCTTC.

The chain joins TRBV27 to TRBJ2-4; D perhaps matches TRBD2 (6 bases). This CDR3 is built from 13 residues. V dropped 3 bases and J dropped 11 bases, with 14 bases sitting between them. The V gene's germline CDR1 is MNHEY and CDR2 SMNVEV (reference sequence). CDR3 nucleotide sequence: TGTGCCAGCAGTTTTGGGGGGATGGGTTTTCAGTACTTC. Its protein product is CASSFGGMGFQYF.

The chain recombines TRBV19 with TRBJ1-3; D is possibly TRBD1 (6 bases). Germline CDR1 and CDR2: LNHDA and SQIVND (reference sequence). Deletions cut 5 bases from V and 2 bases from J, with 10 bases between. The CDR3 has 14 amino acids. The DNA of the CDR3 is TGTGCCAGTAGTCTACAGGGAACTGGAAACACCATATATTTT. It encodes CASSLQGTGNTIYF.

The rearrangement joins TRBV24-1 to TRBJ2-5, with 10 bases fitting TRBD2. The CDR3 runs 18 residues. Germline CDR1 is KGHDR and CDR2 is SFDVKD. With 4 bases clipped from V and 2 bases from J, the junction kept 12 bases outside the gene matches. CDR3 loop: CATSDNVRTSGGQETQYF. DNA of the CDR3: TGTGCCACCAGTGACAACGTCCGGACTAGCGGAGGACAAGAGACCCAGTACTTC.

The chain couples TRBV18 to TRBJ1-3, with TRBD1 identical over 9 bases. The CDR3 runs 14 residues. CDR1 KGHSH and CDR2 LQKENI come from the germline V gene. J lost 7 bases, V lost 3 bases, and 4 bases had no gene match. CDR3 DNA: TGTGCCAGCTCACCGGGACAGGGCTCGAACACCATATATTTT. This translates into CASSPGQGSNTIYF. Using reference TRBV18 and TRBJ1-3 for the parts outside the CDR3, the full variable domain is NAGVMQNPRHLVRRRGQEARLRCSPMKGHSHVYWYRQLPEEGLKFMVYLQKENIIDESGMPKERFSAEFPKEGPSILRIQQVVRGDSAAYFCASSPGQGSNTIYFGEGSWLTVV.

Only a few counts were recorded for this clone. The DNA of the CDR3 is TGTGCCAGCAGCCCTCGCCCCGGTAGCAATCAGCCCCAGCATTTT. Its protein is CASSPRPGSNQPQHF. The V and J genes are TRBV7-6 and TRBJ1-5; no clear D gene. CDR3 length: 15 residues. The V end was cut by 5 bases, the J end by 0 bases, with 11 bases between. Germline V gives CDR1 SGHVS, CDR2 FNYEAQ.

CDR3: CSVETGQHSRSGANVLTF. The CDR3 region has the DNA TGCAGCGTTGAAACGGGACAGCACTCCCGCTCTGGGGCCAACGTCCTGACTTTC. The gene calls are TRBV29-1 and TRBJ2-6, with 7 bases aligning to TRBD1. Germline loops: CDR1 SQVTM, CDR2 ANQGSEA. J was trimmed by 0 bases and V by 2 bases; bases with no gene match: 10. This CDR3 spans 18 amino acids.

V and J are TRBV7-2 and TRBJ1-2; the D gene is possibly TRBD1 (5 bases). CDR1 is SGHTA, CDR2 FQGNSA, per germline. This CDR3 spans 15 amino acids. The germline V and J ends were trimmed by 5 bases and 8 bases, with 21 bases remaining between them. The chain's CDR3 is CASSPRDLGGRGYTF. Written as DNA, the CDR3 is TGTGCCAGCAGCCCCCGGGATTTGGGGGGGAGAGGCTACACCTTC.

Here the CDR3 DNA reads TGTGCCAGCAGCCGATACGGAGCCTACGAGCAGTACTTC. Protein sequence: CASSRYGAYEQYF. The chain has TRBV7-2 and TRBJ2-7, with no clear D. The CDR3 runs 13 residues. Trimming stripped 5 bases from V and 2 bases from J, with 10 bases between. In germline, CDR1 is SGHTA, CDR2 FQGNSA.

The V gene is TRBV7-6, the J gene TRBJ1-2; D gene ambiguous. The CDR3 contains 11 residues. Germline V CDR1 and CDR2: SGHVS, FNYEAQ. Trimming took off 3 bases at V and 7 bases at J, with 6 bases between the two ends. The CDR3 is CASSFTSGYTF. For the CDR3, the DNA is TGTGCCAGCAGCTTCACGAGTGGCTACACCTTC.

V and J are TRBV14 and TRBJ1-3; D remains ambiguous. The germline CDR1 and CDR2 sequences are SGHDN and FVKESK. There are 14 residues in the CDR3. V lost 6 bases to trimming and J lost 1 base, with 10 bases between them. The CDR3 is CASSTLLSGNTIYF. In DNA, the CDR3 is TGTGCCAGCAGTACATTGCTTTCTGGAAACACCATATATTTT.

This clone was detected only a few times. CDR3: CASSLNRGGTQYF. DNA for the CDR3: TGTGCCAGCAGTTTAAACAGGGGGGGGACCCAGTACTTC. The chain has TRBV28 and TRBJ2-5; possible D gene TRBD1, 8 bases. There are 13 residues in the CDR3. The V gene's germline CDR1 is MDHEN and CDR2 SYDVKM. V was clipped by 2 bases and J by 7 bases, with 11 bases between them. Using reference TRBV28 and TRBJ2-5 for the parts outside the CDR3, the full variable domain is DVKVTQSSRYLVKRTGEKVFLECVQDMDHENMFWYRQDPGLGLRLIYFSYDVKMKEKGDIPEGYSVSREKKERFSLILESASTNQTSMYLCASSLNRGGTQYFGPGTRLLVL.

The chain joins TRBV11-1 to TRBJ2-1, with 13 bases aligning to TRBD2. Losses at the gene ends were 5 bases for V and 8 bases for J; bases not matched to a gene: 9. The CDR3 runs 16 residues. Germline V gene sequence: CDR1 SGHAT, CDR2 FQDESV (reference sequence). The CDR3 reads CASSNKGLAGVDEQFF. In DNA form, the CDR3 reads TGTGCCAGCAGCAATAAAGGACTAGCGGGAGTCGATGAGCAGTTCTTC.

DNA of the CDR3: TGCGCCAGCAGCTTGGGGGACAGGGGTTACTATGGCTACACCTTC. Residues: CASSLGDRGYYGYTF. The rearrangement uses TRBV5-1 and TRBJ1-2; 10 positions agree with TRBD1. V was pared by 0 bases and J by 3 bases, with 2 bases of the junction left unmatched. Germline assignment: CDR1 SGHRS and CDR2 YFSETQ. The CDR3 runs to 15 residues.

For the CDR3, the DNA is TGTGCCAGCAGCCCCGACAACTACGAGCAGTACTTC. The encoded protein is CASSPDNYEQYF. This chain uses TRBV7-9 with TRBJ2-7; D is unresolved. The CDR3 is 12 residues long. The V and J ends lost 5 bases and 3 bases respectively, with 8 bases between them. Looked up from germline, CDR1 is SEHNR and CDR2 is FQNEAQ (reference sequence).

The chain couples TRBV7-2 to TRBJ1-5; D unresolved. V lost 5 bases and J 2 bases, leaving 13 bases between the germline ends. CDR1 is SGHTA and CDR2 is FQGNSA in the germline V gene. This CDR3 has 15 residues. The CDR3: CASSPEGGRNQPQHF. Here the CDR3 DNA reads TGTGCCAGCAGCCCTGAGGGCGGGCGCAATCAGCCCCAGCATTTT. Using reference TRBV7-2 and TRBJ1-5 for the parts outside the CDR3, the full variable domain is GAGVSQSPSNKVTEKGKDVELRCDPISGHTALYWYRQSLGQGLEFLIYFQGNSAPDKSGLPSDRFSAERTGGSVSTLTIQRTQQEDSAVYLCASSPEGGRNQPQHFGDGTRLSIL.

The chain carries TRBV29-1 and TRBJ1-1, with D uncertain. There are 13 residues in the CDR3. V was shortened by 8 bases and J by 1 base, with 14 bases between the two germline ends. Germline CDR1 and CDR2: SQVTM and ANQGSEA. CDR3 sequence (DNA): TGCAGCTTTCGACACAGACAGAACACTGAAGCTTTCTTT. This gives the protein CSFRHRQNTEAFF.

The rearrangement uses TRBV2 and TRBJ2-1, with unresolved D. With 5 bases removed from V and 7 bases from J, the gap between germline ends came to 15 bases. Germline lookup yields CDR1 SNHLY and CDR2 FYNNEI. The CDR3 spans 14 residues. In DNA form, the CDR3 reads TGTGCCAGCAGTCTGGAGAGATCAGCGAATGAGCAGTTCTTC. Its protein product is CASSLERSANEQFF. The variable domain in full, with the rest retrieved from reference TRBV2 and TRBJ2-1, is EPEVTQTPSHQVTQMGQEVILRCVPISNHLYFYWYRQILGQKVEFLVSFYNNEISEKSEIFDDQFSVERPDGSNFTLKIRSTKLEDSAMYFCASSLERSANEQFFGPGTRLTVL.

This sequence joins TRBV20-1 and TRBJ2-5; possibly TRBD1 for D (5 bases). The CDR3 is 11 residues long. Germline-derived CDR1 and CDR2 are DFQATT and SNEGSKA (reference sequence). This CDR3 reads CSAAGQETQYF. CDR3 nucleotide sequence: TGCAGCGCAGCAGGGCAAGAGACCCAGTACTTC.

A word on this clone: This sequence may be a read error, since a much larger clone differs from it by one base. The chain's CDR3 is CASSSQETQYF. The CDR3 DNA is TGCGCCAGCAGCTCTCAAGAGACCCAGTACTTC. The V call is TRBV5-1, the J call TRBJ2-5; D gene ambiguous. The CDR3 is 11 residues long. CDR1 is SGHRS, CDR2 YFSETQ, per germline. Trimming left V 3 bases short and J 2 bases short, with 2 bases between.

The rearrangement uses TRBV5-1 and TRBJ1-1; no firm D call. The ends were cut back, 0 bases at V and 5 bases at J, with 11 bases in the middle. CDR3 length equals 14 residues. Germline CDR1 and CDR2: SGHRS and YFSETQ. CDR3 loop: CASSLDGGATEAFF. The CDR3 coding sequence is TGCGCCAGCAGCTTGGACGGCGGAGCAACTGAAGCTTTCTTT.

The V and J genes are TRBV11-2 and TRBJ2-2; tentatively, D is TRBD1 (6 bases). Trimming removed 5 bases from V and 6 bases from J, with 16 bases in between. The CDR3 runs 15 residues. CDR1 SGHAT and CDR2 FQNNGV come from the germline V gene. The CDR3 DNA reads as TGTGCCAGCAGCCCGGGACACGCAAAACCCGGGGAGCTGTTTTTT. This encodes CASSPGHAKPGELFF.

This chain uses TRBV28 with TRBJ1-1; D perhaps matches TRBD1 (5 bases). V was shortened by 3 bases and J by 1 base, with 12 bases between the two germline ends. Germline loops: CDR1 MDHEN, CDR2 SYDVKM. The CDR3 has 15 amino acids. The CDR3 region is CASSFYGATNTEAFF. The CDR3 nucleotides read TGTGCCAGCAGTTTCTATGGGGCAACGAACACTGAAGCTTTCTTT.

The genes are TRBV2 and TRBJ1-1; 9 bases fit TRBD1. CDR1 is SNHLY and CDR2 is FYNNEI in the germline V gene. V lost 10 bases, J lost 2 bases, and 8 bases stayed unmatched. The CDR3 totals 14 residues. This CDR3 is CATRDRAPNTEAFF. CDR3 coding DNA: TGTGCCACCAGGGACAGGGCCCCAAACACTGAAGCTTTCTTT.

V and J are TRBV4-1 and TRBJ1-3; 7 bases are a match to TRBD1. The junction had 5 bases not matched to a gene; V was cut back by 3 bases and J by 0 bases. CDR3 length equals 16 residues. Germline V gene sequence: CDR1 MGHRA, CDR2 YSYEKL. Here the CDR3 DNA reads TGCGCCAGCAGCCAGATGGGACAGAGCTCTGGAAACACCATATATTTT. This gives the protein CASSQMGQSSGNTIYF.